This TCR beta chain was found in a study of regulatory T cells in long-lasting Graves disease. The CDR3 spans 17 residues. From germline, CDR1 is LGHDT and CDR2 YNNKEL (reference sequence). The V segment lost 0 bases and the J segment 5 bases; nucleotides outside the gene matches: 8. This clonotype has just a few counts. Time point denoted: newly diagnosed GD, antithyroid drugs for less than 3 months. Scientists built the TCR library using RNA that was extracted from PBMCs. According to the study, TCR beta libraries were built with iRepertoire HTBI primers and CDR3-region Arm-PCR. A single record per CDR3 protein comes from TCRdb applying MiXCR to the multiplex PCR reads. In the table there are 350,000 to 500,000 distinct CDR3 sequences, roughly 15% of which are singletons. This same sample was also taken into another study, of T cells in Graves' hyperthyroidism and ophthalmopathy. From that study: First-round RT-PCR of the TCR CDR3 relied on the HTBI primer set.

The rearrangement links TRBV3-1 to TRBJ2-2, with 8 bases aligning to TRBD2. The input for sequencing was peripheral blood mononuclear cells (PBMCs), taken at new diagnosis, from a patient treated with antithyroid drugs. The sequence was obtained from a woman in her 50s with Graves disease. CDR3 region: CASSQEGLVRGTGELFF. Here the CDR3 DNA reads TGTGCCAGCAGCCAAGAGGGACTAGTAAGGGGAACCGGGGAGCTGTTTTTT.